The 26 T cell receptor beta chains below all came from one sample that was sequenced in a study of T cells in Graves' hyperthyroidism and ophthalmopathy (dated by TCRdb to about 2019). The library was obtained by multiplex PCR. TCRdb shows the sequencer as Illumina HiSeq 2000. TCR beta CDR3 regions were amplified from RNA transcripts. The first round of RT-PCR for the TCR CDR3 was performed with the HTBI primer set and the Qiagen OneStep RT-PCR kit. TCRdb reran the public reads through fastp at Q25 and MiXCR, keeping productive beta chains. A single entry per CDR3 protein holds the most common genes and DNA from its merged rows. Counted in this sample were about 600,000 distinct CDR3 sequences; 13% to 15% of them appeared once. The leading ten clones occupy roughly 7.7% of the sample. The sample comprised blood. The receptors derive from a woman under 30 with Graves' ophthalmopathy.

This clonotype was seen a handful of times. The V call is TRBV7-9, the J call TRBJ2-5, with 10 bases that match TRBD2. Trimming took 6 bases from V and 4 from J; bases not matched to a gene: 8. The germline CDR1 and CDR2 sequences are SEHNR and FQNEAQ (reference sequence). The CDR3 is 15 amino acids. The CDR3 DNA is TGTGCCAGCAGTTCTATAGCGGGAGGTACAGAGACCCAGTACTTC. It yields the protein CASSSIAGGTETQYF.

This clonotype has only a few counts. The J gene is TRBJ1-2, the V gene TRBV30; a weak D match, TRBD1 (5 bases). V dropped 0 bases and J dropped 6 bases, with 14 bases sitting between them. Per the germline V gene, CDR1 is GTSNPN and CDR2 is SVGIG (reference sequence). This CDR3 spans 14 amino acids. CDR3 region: CAWSVGLGDHGYTF. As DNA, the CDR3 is TGTGCCTGGAGTGTGGGCCTAGGGGACCATGGCTACACCTTC.

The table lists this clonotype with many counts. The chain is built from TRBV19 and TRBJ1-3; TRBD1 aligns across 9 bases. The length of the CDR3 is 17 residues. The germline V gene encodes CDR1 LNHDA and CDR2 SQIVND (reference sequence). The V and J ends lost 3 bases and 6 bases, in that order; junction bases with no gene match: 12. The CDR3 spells CASSIRSWRQGVNTIYF. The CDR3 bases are TGTGCCAGTAGTATCCGATCGTGGAGACAGGGGGTAAACACCATATATTTT. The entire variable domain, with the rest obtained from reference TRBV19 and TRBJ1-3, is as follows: DGGITQSPKYLFRKEGQNVTLSCEQNLNHDAMYWYRQDPGQGLRLIYYSQIVNDFQKGDIAEGYSVSREKKESFPLTVTSAQKNPTAFYLCASSIRSWRQGVNTIYFGEGSWLTVV.

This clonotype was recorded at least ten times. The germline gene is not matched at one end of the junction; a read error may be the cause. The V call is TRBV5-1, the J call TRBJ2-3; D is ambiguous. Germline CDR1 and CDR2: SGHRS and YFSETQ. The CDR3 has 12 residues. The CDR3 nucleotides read TGTGCCAGCAGTTTAGCCTCGGATACGCAGTATTTT. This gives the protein CASSLASDTQYF.

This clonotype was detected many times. The chain's CDR3 is CASSLGLVSGMKETQYF. In DNA form, the CDR3 reads TGTGCCAGCAGCTTGGGACTAGTATCGGGTATGAAAGAGACCCAGTACTTC. This sequence joins TRBV11-2 and TRBJ2-5; 8 bases agree with TRBD2. The V segment lost 3 bases and the J segment 3 bases; nucleotides outside the gene matches: 12. Germline-derived CDR1 and CDR2 are SGHAT and FQNNGV. The CDR3 consists of 17 residues.

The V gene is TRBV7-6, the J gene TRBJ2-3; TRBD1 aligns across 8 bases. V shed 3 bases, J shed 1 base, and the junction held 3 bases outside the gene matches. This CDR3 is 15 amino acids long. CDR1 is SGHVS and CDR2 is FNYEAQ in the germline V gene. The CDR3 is CASSFRTGRTDTQYF. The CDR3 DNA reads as TGTGCCAGCAGCTTTAGGACAGGGCGCACAGATACGCAGTATTTT.

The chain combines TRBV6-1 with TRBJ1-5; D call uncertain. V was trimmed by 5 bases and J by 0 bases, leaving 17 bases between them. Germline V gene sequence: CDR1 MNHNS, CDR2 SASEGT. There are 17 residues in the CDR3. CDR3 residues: CASSLPRQADSNQPQHF. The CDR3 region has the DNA TGTGCCAGCAGTCTCCCCAGGCAGGCGGATAGCAATCAGCCCCAGCATTTT.

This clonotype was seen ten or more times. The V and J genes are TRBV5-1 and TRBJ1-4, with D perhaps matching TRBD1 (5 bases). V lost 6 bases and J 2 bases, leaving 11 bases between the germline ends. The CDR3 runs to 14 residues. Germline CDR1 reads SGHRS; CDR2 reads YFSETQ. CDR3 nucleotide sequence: TGCGCCAGCACGGAAGGGGCGACTAATGAAAAACTGTTTTTT. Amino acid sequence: CASTEGATNEKLFF.

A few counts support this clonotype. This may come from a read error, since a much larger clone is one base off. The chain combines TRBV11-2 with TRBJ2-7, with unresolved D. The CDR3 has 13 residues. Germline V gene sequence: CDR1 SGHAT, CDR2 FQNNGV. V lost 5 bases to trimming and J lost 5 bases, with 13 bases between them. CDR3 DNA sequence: TGTGCCAGCAGCAAAAACGAGGAGAACGAGCAGTACTTC. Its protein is CASSKNEENEQYF.

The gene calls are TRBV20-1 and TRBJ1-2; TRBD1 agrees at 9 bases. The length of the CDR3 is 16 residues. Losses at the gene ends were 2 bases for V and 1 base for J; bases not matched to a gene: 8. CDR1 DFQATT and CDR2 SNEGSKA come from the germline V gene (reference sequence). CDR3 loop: CSARPKTGGDNYGYTF. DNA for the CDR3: TGCAGTGCTAGACCCAAGACAGGGGGGGATAACTATGGCTACACCTTC.

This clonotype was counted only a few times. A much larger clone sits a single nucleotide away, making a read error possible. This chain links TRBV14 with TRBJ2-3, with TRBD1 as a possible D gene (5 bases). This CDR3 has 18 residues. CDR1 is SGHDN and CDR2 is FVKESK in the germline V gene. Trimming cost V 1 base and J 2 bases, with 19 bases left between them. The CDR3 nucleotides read TGTGCCAGCAGCCAAGGAAGTGTAGGGGCACCGACCACAGATACGCAGTATTTT. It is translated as CASSQGSVGAPTTDTQYF.

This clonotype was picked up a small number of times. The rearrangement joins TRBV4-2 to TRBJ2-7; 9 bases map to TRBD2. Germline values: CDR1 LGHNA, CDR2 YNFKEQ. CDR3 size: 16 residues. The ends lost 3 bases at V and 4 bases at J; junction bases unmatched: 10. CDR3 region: CASSQQIAGVEYEQYF. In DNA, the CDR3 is TGTGCCAGCAGCCAGCAAATAGCGGGAGTAGAATACGAGCAGTACTTC.

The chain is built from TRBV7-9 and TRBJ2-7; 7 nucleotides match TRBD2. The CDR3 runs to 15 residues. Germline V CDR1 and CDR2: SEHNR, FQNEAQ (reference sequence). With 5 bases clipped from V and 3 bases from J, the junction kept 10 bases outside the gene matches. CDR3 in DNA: TGTGCCAGCAGCACCGGAGCTAGCGGTAACTACGAGCAGTACTTC. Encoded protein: CASSTGASGNYEQYF. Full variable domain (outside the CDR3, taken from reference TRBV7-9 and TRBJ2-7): DTGVSQNPRHKITKRGQNVTFRCDPISEHNRLYWYRQTLGQGPEFLTYFQNEAQLEKSRLLSDRFSAERPKGSFSTLEIQRTEQGDSAMYLCASSTGASGNYEQYFGPGTRLTVT.

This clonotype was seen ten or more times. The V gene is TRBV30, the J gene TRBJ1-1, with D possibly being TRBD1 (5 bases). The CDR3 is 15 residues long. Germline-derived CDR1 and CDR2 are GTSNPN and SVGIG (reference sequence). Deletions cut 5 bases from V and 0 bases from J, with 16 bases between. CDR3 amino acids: CAWVTMDILNTEAFF. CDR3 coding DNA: TGTGCCTGGGTTACCATGGACATACTGAACACTGAAGCTTTCTTT.

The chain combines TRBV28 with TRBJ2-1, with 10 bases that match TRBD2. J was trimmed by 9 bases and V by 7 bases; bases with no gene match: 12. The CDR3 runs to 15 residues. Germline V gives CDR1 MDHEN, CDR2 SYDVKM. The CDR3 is CASTLGGSGRIEQFF. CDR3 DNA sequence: TGTGCCAGCACCCTAGGGGGTAGCGGGAGGATTGAGCAGTTCTTC.

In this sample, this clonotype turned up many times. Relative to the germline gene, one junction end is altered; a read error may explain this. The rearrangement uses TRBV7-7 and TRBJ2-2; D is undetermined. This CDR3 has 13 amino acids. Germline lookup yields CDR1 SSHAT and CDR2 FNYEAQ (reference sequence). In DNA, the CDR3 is TGTGCTAGCAGCTCTCTTGTCGACGGGGAGCTGTTTTTT. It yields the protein CASSSLVDGELFF.

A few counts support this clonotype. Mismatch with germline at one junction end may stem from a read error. This CDR3 is CTSSELDTARAAGELFF. The CDR3 nucleotides read TGTACCAGCAGTGAATTGGACACCGCCAGAGCGGCCGGGGAGCTGTTTTTT. The chain combines TRBV6-1 with TRBJ2-2, with D perhaps given as TRBD1 or TRBD2 (5 bases each). The CDR3 has 17 amino acids. From germline, CDR1 is MNHNS and CDR2 SASEGT.

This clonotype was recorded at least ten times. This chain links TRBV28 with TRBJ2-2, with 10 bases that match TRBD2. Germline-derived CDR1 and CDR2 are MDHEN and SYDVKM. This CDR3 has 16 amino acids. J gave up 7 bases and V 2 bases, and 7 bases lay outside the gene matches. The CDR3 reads CASSLASGREVGELFF. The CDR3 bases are TGTGCCAGCAGTTTAGCTAGCGGGAGAGAGGTCGGGGAGCTGTTTTTT.

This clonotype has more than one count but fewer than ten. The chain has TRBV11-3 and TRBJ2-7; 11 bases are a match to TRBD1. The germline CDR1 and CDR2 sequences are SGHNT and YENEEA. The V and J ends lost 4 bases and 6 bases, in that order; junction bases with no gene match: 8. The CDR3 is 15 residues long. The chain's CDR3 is CASSSRTGGVGEQYF. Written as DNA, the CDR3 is TGTGCCAGCAGCTCCCGGACAGGGGGCGTCGGCGAGCAGTACTTC.

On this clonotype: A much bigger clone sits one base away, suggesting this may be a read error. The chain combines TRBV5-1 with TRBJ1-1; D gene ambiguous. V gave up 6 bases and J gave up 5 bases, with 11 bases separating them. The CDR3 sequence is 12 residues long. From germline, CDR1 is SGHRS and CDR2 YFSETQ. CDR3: CASTLVGTEAFF. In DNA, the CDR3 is TGCGCCAGCACTCTTGTGGGGACTGAAGCTTTCTTT.

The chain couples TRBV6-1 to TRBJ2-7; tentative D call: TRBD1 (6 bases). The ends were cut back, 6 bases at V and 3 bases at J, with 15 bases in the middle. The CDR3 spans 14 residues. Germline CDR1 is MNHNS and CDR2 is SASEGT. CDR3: CASRSDRHNYEQYF. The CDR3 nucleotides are TGTGCCAGCAGATCCGACAGGCATAACTACGAGCAGTACTTC.

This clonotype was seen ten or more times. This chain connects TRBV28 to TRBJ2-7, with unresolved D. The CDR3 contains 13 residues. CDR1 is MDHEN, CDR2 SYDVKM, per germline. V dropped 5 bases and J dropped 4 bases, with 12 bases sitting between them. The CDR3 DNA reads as TGTGCCAGCAGTCGATTTAGTAAATACGAGCAGTACTTC. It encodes CASSRFSKYEQYF.

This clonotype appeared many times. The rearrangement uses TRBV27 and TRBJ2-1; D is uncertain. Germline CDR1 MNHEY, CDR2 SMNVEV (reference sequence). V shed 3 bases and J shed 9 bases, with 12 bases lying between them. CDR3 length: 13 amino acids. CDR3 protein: CASSFVVTGEQFF. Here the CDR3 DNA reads TGTGCCAGCAGTTTCGTAGTAACTGGTGAGCAGTTCTTC.

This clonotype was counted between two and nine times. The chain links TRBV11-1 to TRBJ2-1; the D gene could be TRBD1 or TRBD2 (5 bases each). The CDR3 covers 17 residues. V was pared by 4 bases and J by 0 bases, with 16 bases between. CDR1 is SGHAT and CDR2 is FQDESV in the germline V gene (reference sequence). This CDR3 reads CASSSRRGGNSYNEQFF. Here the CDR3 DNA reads TGTGCCAGCAGCTCCCGACGGGGCGGAAACTCCTACAATGAGCAGTTCTTC.

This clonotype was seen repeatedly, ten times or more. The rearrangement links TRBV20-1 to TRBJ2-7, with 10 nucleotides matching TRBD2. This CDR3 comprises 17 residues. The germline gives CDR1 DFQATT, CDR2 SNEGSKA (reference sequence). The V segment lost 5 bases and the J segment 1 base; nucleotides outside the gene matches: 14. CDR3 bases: TGCAGTGCTGGCTCGGTCTACGGACTAGCGGTTTCCTACGAGCAGTACTTC. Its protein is CSAGSVYGLAVSYEQYF.

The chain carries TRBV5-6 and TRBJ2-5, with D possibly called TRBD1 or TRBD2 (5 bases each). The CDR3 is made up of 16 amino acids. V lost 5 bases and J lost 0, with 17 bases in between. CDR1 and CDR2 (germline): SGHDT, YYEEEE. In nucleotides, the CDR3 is TGTGCCAGCAGTTACCGGGACGGCCCCCACCAAGAGACCCAGTACTTC. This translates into CASSYRDGPHQETQYF.